The clone carrying this T cell receptor beta chain was seen a few times. The DNA is left out, because the CDR3 cannot be placed on it with certainty; the CDR3 is given as TCRdb lists it. This sample was included in a study of metastatic and nonmetastatic thyroid tumors. From the PCR reads, TCRdb re-called clones with MiXCR. The sample has around 52,000 clones; less than 30% are singletons. Including both end residues, the CDR3 is 12 amino acids long. Germline V gives CDR1 SNHLY, CDR2 FYNNEI. No patient received treatment before thyroid surgery. The TCR was taken from a female donor with papillary thyroid cancer or a benign thyroid nodule (not recorded which). Some clones in this sample may be carry-over from other donors' samples. Sequencing was done on a sample of blood. The chain employs TRBV2 and TRBJ1-1. CDR3 sequence: CASSSSVTEAFF.